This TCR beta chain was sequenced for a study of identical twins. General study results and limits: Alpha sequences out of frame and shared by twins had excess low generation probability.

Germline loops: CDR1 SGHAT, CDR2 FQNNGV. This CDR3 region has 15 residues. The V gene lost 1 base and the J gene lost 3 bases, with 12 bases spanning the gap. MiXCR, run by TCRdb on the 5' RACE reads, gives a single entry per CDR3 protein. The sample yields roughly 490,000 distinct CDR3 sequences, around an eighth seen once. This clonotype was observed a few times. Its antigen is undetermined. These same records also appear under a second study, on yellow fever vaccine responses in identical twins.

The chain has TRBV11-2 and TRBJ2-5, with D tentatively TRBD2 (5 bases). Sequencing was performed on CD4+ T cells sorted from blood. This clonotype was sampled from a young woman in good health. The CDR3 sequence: CASSLVKGVKETQYF. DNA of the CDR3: TGTGCCAGCAGCTTAGTGAAGGGAGTAAAAGAGACCCAGTACTTC.